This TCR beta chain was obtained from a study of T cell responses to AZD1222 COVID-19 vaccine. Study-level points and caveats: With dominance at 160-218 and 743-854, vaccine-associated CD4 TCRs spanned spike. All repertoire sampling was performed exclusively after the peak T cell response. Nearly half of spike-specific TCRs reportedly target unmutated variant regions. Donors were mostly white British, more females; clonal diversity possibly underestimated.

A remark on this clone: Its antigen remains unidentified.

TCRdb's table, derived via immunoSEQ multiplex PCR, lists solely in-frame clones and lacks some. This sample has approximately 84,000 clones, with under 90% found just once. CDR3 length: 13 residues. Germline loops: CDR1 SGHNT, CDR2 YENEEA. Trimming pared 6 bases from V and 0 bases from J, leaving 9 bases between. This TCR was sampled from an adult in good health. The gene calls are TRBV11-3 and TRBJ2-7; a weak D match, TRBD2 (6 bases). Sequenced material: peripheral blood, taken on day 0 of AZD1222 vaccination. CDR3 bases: TGTGCCAGCAGTTTCGGGGGCTCCTACGAGCAGTACTTC. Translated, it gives CASSFGGSYEQYF.